This T cell receptor beta chain was recorded in a study of PD-1 blockade in classical Hodgkin lymphoma. The CDR3 spans 13 residues. Germline V gene sequence: CDR1 MDHEN, CDR2 SYDVKM. The V and J ends lost 8 bases and 2 bases respectively, with 11 bases between them. Notes on the study in general: There remain no defined causes for the repertoire differences, which possibly reflect disease activity or prior therapy. As was reported, newly diagnosed patients showed lower baseline TCR diversity than healthy donors did.

On this clone itself: The antigen remains undetermined.

Noted time point: newly diagnosed, previously untreated cHL patient sample. Thawed PBMCs underwent magnetic negative selection to yield purified CD4+ T cells. A comparison was provided by newly diagnosed, untreated classical Hodgkin lymphoma PBMCs. Assay: immunoSEQ multiplex PCR; the TCRdb copy retains only in-frame clones and omits some. The repertoire holds more than 15,000 clones, with 80% to 95% as singletons. Source material: CD4+ T cells from blood. The V gene is TRBV28, the J gene TRBJ2-3; D ambiguous. The clonotype originates from a human donor with classical Hodgkin lymphoma. The CDR3 reads CASCSGVTDTQYF. CDR3 in DNA: TGTGCCAGCTGCAGTGGGGTCACAGATACGCAGTATTTT.